This T cell receptor beta chain was recorded in a study of T cell repertoires in cytomegalovirus infection. Regarding the study as a whole: In two of eight donors, the top clonotype was HLA-C-restricted CMV-specific.

TCRdb processed the reads anew with MiXCR; each CDR3 protein has one entry. The sample yields some 320,000 distinct CDR3 sequences, over 7.5% seen once. CDR3 size: 13 residues. The V gene lost 7 bases and the J gene lost 8 bases, with 17 bases spanning the gap. Germline loops: CDR1 SEHNR, CDR2 FQNEAQ (reference sequence). This clonotype came up a few times. Its specificity is not known. This clonotype was obtained from a human donor in good health (CMV status not recorded). Some clones in this sample may be carry-over from other donors' samples. This chain links TRBV7-9 with TRBJ1-2; D might be TRBD1 (6 bases). The specimen was PBMCs. The CDR3 is CASTQPRGEGYTF. CDR3 in DNA: TGTGCCAGCACTCAACCCAGGGGAGAAGGCTACACCTTC.